The 30 T cell receptor beta chains in this list originate from one sample, sequenced in a study of CD8 T cells in Susac syndrome. RNA amounts of roughly 0.5 to 1 ug underwent reverse transcription with random hexamers. TCRdb called the immunoSEQ multiplex PCR reads again in MiXCR, with one record for every CDR3 protein. The data show some 300,000 distinct CDR3 sequences, approximately 89% seen once. Sequencing input: CD8+ T cells from PBMCs. The receptors derive from a human donor with multiple sclerosis.

The chain joins TRBV25-1 to TRBJ2-6; D is unclear. CDR1 and CDR2 (germline): MGHDK, SYGVNS. V lost 4 bases and J 0 bases, leaving 10 bases between the germline ends. The CDR3 loop spans 16 amino acids. The CDR3 here is CASSVMGLSGANVLTF. CDR3 DNA: TGTGCCAGCAGTGTTATGGGTCTCTCTGGGGCCAACGTCCTGACTTTC.

The gene calls are TRBV4-1 and TRBJ1-1; D possibly corresponds to TRBD1 (5 bases). CDR3 length: 13 residues. Deletions cut 7 bases from V and 1 base from J, with 10 bases between. From germline, CDR1 is MGHRA and CDR2 YSYEKL. The CDR3 bases are TGCGCCAGCACCCCAGGACAGAACACTGAAGCTTTCTTT. Its translation: CASTPGQNTEAFF.

This chain uses TRBV6-1 with TRBJ2-1, with 8 bases lining up with TRBD1. J lost 1 base, V lost 10 bases, and 9 bases had no gene match. The CDR3 contains 15 residues. Germline CDR1 reads MNHNS; CDR2 reads SASEGT. CDR3 DNA: TGTGCCAACTCCAAGGACAGGGTTTCCTACAATGAGCAGTTCTTC. Protein product: CANSKDRVSYNEQFF.

The chain links TRBV6-5 to TRBJ2-2; D gene unclear. This CDR3 is 12 amino acids long. Germline V gene sequence: CDR1 MNHEY, CDR2 SVGAGI. V shed 7 bases and J shed 6 bases, with 9 bases lying between them. The CDR3 DNA follows: TGTGCCAGCACCCATAAGGCCGGGGAGCTGTTTTTT. It translates to CASTHKAGELFF.

The chain joins TRBV25-1 to TRBJ1-1; tentatively, D is TRBD1 (5 bases). The CDR3 runs to 18 residues. Per germline, CDR1 MGHDK and CDR2 SYGVNS. V was clipped by 4 bases and J by 0 bases, with 21 bases between them. The CDR3 spells CASSGPLYPDSLNTEAFF. The CDR3 bases are TGTGCCAGCAGTGGCCCCCTTTACCCAGACAGCCTGAACACTGAAGCTTTCTTT.

The chain links TRBV28 to TRBJ2-7; tentatively, D is TRBD1 (5 bases). The CDR3 has 16 residues. V lost 3 bases to trimming and J lost 3 bases, with 18 bases between them. Germline CDR1 reads MDHEN; CDR2 reads SYDVKM. The CDR3 here is CASSFSLDRSSYEQYF. Here the CDR3 DNA reads TGTGCCAGCAGTTTCTCCCTCGACAGAAGCAGCTACGAGCAGTACTTC. Together with reference TRBV28 and TRBJ2-7, the CDR3 gives the full variable domain: DVKVTQSSRYLVKRTGEKVFLECVQDMDHENMFWYRQDPGLGLRLIYFSYDVKMKEKGDIPEGYSVSREKKERFSLILESASTNQTSMYLCASSFSLDRSSYEQYFGPGTRLTVT.

This rearrangement joins TRBV29-1 to TRBJ1-5; the D gene is possibly TRBD1 (5 bases). The ends were cut back, 4 bases at V and 0 bases at J, with 13 bases in the middle. The germline V gene encodes CDR1 SQVTM and CDR2 ANQGSEA. The CDR3 extends over 15 amino acids. CDR3: CSVAFDRGSNQPQHF. In DNA, the CDR3 is TGCAGCGTTGCCTTTGACAGAGGTAGCAATCAGCCCCAGCATTTT.

For this clonotype: Compared with germline, one end of the junction differs, possibly owing to a read error. This sequence joins TRBV2 and TRBJ2-7; 9 nucleotides agree with TRBD1. CDR1 SNHLY and CDR2 FYNNEI come from the germline V gene. The CDR3 has 16 amino acids. The CDR3 protein is CASREGQGNPFYEQYF. As DNA, the CDR3 is TGTGCCAGCAGGGAAGGACAGGGGAATCCTTTTTACGAGCAGTACTTC.

The chain recombines TRBV28 with TRBJ2-1; D remains unclear. Trimming removed 5 bases from V and 4 bases from J, with 6 bases in between. Looked up from germline, CDR1 is MDHEN and CDR2 is SYDVKM. This CDR3 region has 12 residues. CDR3 amino acids: CASSTKYNEQFF. The CDR3, as DNA: TGTGCCAGCAGTACCAAGTACAATGAGCAGTTCTTC. The full variable domain, its missing parts supplied by reference TRBV28 and TRBJ2-1, is DVKVTQSSRYLVKRTGEKVFLECVQDMDHENMFWYRQDPGLGLRLIYFSYDVKMKEKGDIPEGYSVSREKKERFSLILESASTNQTSMYLCASSTKYNEQFFGPGTRLTVL.

V is TRBV6-4 and J is TRBJ2-2; TRBD2 matches 8 bases. Trimming took 6 bases from V and 2 from J; bases not matched to a gene: 20. CDR3 length: 20 amino acids. Per the germline V gene, CDR1 is MRHNA and CDR2 is SNTAGT. CDR3 nucleotides: TGTGCCAGCAGCGGACGTCGGGACCCCCGGCTAGCGGGTAACACCGGGGAGCTGTTTTTT. Residues: CASSGRRDPRLAGNTGELFF.

This rearrangement joins TRBV19 to TRBJ2-5; D gene uncertain. The germline V and J ends were trimmed by 7 bases and 5 bases, with 14 bases remaining between them. The CDR3 is 13 amino acids. The germline gives CDR1 LNHDA, CDR2 SQIVND (reference sequence). CDR3 in DNA: TGTGCCAGTAATGACGGGCTGGGGGAGACCCAGTACTTC. Translated: CASNDGLGETQYF.

The rearrangement links TRBV24-1 to TRBJ1-4, with 7 bases lining up with TRBD1. J lost 8 bases, V lost 5 bases, and 10 bases had no gene match. This CDR3 has 15 residues. CDR1 is KGHDR, CDR2 SFDVKD, per germline. The CDR3 DNA follows: TGTGCCACCAGTGTTTCCGAGGCAGGGGGAGAAAAACTGTTTTTT. Translated, it gives CATSVSEAGGEKLFF.

This clonotype was observed once. The chain is built from TRBV12-3 or TRBV12-4 and TRBJ1-1; possible D gene TRBD1, 6 bases. The CDR3 has 14 residues. The V and J ends lost 6 bases and 1 base respectively, with 12 bases between them. In DNA, the CDR3 is TGTGCCAGCAGAAACACAGGGTGGAACACTGAAGCTTTCTTT. Amino acid sequence: CASRNTGWNTEAFF.

The chain recombines TRBV7-3 with TRBJ2-1; D is possibly TRBD1 (6 bases). Germline CDR1 SGHTA, CDR2 FQGTGA. V was shortened by 5 bases and J by 5 bases, with 19 bases between the two germline ends. This CDR3 has 16 residues. CDR3 protein: CASSPYQGPVNNEQFF. As DNA, the CDR3 is TGTGCCAGCAGCCCATATCAGGGGCCCGTCAACAATGAGCAGTTCTTC.

This clonotype was detected a few times. The chain employs TRBV4-1 and TRBJ2-2, with TRBD1 as a possible D gene (6 bases). This CDR3 is built from 15 residues. Between the trimmed V and J ends, which lost 0 bases and 6 bases, there was a span of 11 bases. The germline gives CDR1 MGHRA, CDR2 YSYEKL. The CDR3, as DNA: TGCGCCAGCAGCCAAGAATTGTCAGGGGCCGGGGAGCTGTTTTTT. Its translation is CASSQELSGAGELFF.

In this sample, this clonotype turned up once. The V and J genes are TRBV19 and TRBJ2-7; either TRBD1 or TRBD2 may supply D (5 bases each). Germline V gene data show CDR1 as LNHDA and CDR2 as SQIVND (reference sequence). The CDR3 covers 13 residues. V lost 5 bases to trimming and J lost 3 bases, with 11 bases between them. DNA of the CDR3: TGTGCCAGTAGTGCCGGGGCTCTCTACGAGCAGTACTTC. Translating gives CASSAGALYEQYF.

The chain combines TRBV24-1 with TRBJ2-3, with 9 positions matching TRBD2. Trimming removed 3 bases from V and 2 bases from J; junction bases left unmatched: 5. Germline CDR1 and CDR2: KGHDR and SFDVKD. CDR3 size: 16 residues. CDR3 sequence: CATSDPLAGDTDTQYF. CDR3 sequence (DNA): TGTGCCACCAGTGATCCGTTAGCGGGAGACACAGATACGCAGTATTTT.

The chain recombines TRBV2 with TRBJ1-5; D gene ambiguous. V gave up 7 bases and J gave up 0 bases, with 10 bases separating them. The length of the CDR3 is 14 residues. Germline values: CDR1 SNHLY, CDR2 FYNNEI. The DNA for the CDR3 is TGTGCCAGCACAGAGGTGTTTAGCAATCAGCCCCAGCATTTT. It translates to CASTEVFSNQPQHF.

The rearrangement links TRBV18 to TRBJ2-1, with TRBD2 matching 8 bases. V was pared by 3 bases and J by 9 bases, with 13 bases of the junction left unmatched. CDR3 size: 16 residues. Germline-derived CDR1 and CDR2 are KGHSH and LQKENI. CDR3 sequence (DNA): TGTGCCAGCTCACCGCAAGCGGGAGAAAACTTTAGTGAGCAGTTCTTC. It translates to CASSPQAGENFSEQFF.

This clonotype was seen only once. CDR3 sequence reads: CAWKWGGPNNEQFF. CDR3 DNA: TGTGCCTGGAAATGGGGAGGCCCTAACAATGAGCAGTTCTTC. V is TRBV30 and J is TRBJ2-1, with D tentatively TRBD2 (6 bases). The CDR3 runs 14 residues. Germline V gene data show CDR1 as GTSNPN and CDR2 as SVGIG (reference sequence). The V and J ends lost 4 bases and 5 bases respectively, with 15 bases between them.

The chain has TRBV7-2 and TRBJ2-7; 7 bases are shared with TRBD2. This CDR3 region has 14 residues. Germline assignment: CDR1 SGHTA and CDR2 FQGNSA. J was trimmed by 4 bases and V by 3 bases; bases with no gene match: 6. CDR3 sequence (DNA): TGTGCCAGCAGCTTTGCGAGGGACTATTACGAGCAGTACTTC. Translating it yields CASSFARDYYEQYF.

This chain joins TRBV9 and TRBJ2-3; D might be TRBD1 or TRBD2, each matching 5 bases. The germline V and J ends were trimmed by 4 bases and 2 bases, with 17 bases remaining between them. This CDR3 region has 16 residues. CDR1 is SGDLS and CDR2 is YYNGEE in the germline V gene. The CDR3 spells CASSPTSGPITDTQYF. CDR3 sequence (DNA): TGTGCCAGCAGCCCCACCTCGGGACCAATCACAGATACGCAGTATTTT.

V and J are TRBV4-2 and TRBJ2-7; D unresolved. CDR1 is LGHNA, CDR2 YNFKEQ, per germline. Deletions cut 0 bases from V and 3 bases from J, with 12 bases between. This CDR3 region has 15 residues. This chain's CDR3 is CASSQDALGGYEQYF. The CDR3, as DNA: TGTGCCAGCAGCCAAGATGCCTTAGGCGGCTACGAGCAGTACTTC.

The rearrangement links TRBV19 to TRBJ1-1; D gene ambiguous. The CDR3 is 15 amino acids. The V gene lost 3 bases and the J gene lost 1 base, with 12 bases spanning the gap. CDR1 LNHDA and CDR2 SQIVND come from the germline V gene (reference sequence). CDR3 protein: CASSIYGERNTEAFF. In DNA, the CDR3 is TGTGCCAGTAGTATCTATGGCGAGAGGAACACTGAAGCTTTCTTT.

The genes are TRBV27 and TRBJ2-1; the match to TRBD2 covers 12 bases. The CDR3 loop spans 16 amino acids. With V trimmed by 4 bases and J by 4 bases, 5 bases remained unmatched. The germline gives CDR1 MNHEY, CDR2 SMNVEV (reference sequence). CDR3 sequence: CASSSATSGSYNEQFF. DNA for the CDR3: TGTGCCAGCAGTTCCGCGACTAGCGGGAGTTACAATGAGCAGTTCTTC.

The V gene is TRBV20-1, the J gene TRBJ2-7; TRBD2 matches 11 bases. Germline V CDR1 and CDR2: DFQATT, SNEGSKA (reference sequence). The trim removed 3 bases at V and 3 bases at J, leaving 4 bases unmatched. This CDR3 contains 14 residues. CDR3 sequence reads: CSARSLAGGYEQYF. For the CDR3, the DNA is TGCAGTGCTAGGAGCCTAGCGGGAGGCTACGAGCAGTACTTC.

The chain combines TRBV9 with TRBJ2-1; 9 nucleotides align to TRBD2. The CDR3 is made up of 16 amino acids. The V and J ends lost 0 bases and 8 bases, in that order; junction bases with no gene match: 9. In germline, CDR1 is SGDLS, CDR2 YYNGEE. The CDR3: CASSVEAGGLAYEQFF. The CDR3 coding sequence is TGTGCCAGCAGCGTAGAAGCTGGCGGACTAGCGTATGAGCAGTTCTTC.

A few counts support this clonotype. V gene TRBV7-2 combines with J gene TRBJ2-2; D might be TRBD2 (5 bases). This CDR3 spans 16 amino acids. The ends were cut back, 2 bases at V and 7 bases at J, with 17 bases in the middle. The germline V gene has CDR1 SGHTA and CDR2 FQGNSA. In DNA, the CDR3 is TGTGCCAGCAGCTTATCGTCGGATGAGGGTCTCGGGGAGCTGTTTTTT. It encodes CASSLSSDEGLGELFF.

V is TRBV28 and J is TRBJ1-5; TRBD1 aligns across 8 bases. CDR3 length equals 15 residues. V gave up 4 bases and J gave up 5 bases; unmatched junction bases: 7. CDR1 is MDHEN, CDR2 SYDVKM, per germline. CDR3 protein: CASSSTGGRYQPQHF. The DNA for the CDR3 is TGTGCCAGCAGTTCTACAGGGGGACGGTATCAGCCCCAGCATTTT.

V is TRBV5-1 and J is TRBJ2-1; 8 positions agree with TRBD2. V gave up 2 bases and J gave up 10 bases; unmatched junction bases: 5. Germline assignment: CDR1 SGHRS and CDR2 YFSETQ. There are 13 residues in the CDR3. Here the CDR3 reads CASSFDSGVEQFF. CDR3 DNA sequence: TGCGCCAGCAGCTTCGATAGCGGGGTGGAGCAGTTCTTC.